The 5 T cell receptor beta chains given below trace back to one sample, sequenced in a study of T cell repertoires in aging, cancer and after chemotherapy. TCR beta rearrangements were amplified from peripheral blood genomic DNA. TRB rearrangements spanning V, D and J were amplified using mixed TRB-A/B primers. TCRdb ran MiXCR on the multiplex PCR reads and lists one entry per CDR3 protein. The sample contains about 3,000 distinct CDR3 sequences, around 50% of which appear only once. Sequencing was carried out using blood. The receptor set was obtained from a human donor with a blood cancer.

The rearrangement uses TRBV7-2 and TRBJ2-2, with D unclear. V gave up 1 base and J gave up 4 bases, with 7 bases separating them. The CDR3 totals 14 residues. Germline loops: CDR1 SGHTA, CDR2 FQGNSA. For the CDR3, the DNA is TGTGCCAGCAGCTTAGGGTGGACCACCGGGGAGCTGTTTTTT. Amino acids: CASSLGWTTGELFF.

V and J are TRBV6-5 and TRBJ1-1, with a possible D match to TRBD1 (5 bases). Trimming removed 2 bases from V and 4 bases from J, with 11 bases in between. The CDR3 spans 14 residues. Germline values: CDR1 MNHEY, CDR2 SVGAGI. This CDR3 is CASSYVREGTEAFF. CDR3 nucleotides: TGTGCCAGCAGTTACGTCAGGGAGGGCACTGAAGCTTTCTTT.

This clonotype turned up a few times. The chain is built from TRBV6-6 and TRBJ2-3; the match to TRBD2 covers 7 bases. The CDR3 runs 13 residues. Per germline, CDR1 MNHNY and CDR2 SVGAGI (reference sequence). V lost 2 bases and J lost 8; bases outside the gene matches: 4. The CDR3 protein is CASSYPPGGTQYF. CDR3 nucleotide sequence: TGTGCCAGCAGTTACCCCCCGGGGGGTACGCAGTATTTT.

For the CDR3, the DNA is TGTGCCAGTCGACAGGGTTTAGATGGCTACACCTTC. This translates into CASRQGLDGYTF. V gene TRBV18 combines with J gene TRBJ1-2; TRBD1 agrees at 7 bases. The CDR3 runs to 12 residues. Germline V gene lookup returns CDR1 KGHSH and CDR2 LQKENI. V was pared by 9 bases and J by 6 bases, with 7 bases of the junction left unmatched.

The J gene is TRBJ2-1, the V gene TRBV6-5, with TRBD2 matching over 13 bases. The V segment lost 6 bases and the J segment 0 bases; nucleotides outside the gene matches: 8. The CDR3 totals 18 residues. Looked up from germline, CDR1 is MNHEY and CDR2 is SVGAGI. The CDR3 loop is CASRGLAGTFSSYNEQFF. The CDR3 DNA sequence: TGTGCCAGCAGGGGACTAGCGGGAACCTTTAGCTCCTACAATGAGCAGTTCTTC.